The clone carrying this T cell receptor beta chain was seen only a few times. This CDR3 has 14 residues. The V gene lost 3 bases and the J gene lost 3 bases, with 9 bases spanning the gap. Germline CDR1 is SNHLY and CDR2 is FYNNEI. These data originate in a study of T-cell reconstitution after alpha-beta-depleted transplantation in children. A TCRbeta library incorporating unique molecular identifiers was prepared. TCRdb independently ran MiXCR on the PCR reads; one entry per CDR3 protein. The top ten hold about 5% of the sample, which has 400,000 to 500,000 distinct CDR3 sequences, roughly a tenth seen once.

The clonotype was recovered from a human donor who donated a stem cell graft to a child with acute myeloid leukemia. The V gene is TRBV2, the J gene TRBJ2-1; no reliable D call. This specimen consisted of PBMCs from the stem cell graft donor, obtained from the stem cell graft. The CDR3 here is CASSERLGYNEQFF. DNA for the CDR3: TGTGCCAGCAGTGAGAGGTTGGGCTACAATGAGCAGTTCTTC.